Reported below is one T cell receptor (beta chain). No antigen is known for it. The V end was cut by 8 bases, the J end by 9 bases, with 17 bases between. The CDR3 contains 12 residues. Germline V gene data show CDR1 as SEHNR and CDR2 as FQNEAQ (reference sequence). A universal primer site arose from template switching, and cDNA bore unique molecular identifiers. TCRdb itself ran the 5' RACE reads through MiXCR, one entry per CDR3 protein. The profile covers some 500,000 distinct CDR3 sequences, with 9% to 10% appearing a single time and under 3% taken by the ten largest. The sample is drawn from a study of identical twins. Regarding the study as a whole: Findings came from cross-sectional statistics, without long-term follow-up of donors.

These records were also assigned to another study, of yellow fever vaccine responses in identical twins.

The receptor's source is a woman aged 18-30 years in good health. The chain couples TRBV7-9 to TRBJ2-7, with D tentatively TRBD2 (6 bases). Material for sequencing was PBMCs. The chain's CDR3 is CASSRGDFLQYF. The CDR3 region has the DNA TGTGCCAGCTCCAGAGGGGACTTTTTGCAGTACTTC.